This T cell receptor (beta chain) was captured in a study of shared clonotypes between healthy human individuals. Study observations and caveats: Around 5% was the fraction of naive CD4 clonotypes found shared across several donors. Clonotypes not shared had lower generation probabilities than those common to all four donors.

Measured with immunoSEQ multiplex PCR; TCRdb has only the in-frame clones, and not every one. This sample has about 680,000 clones, with approximately 79% found just once. The CDR3 is 15 residues long. Trimming stripped 4 bases from V and 5 bases from J, with 19 bases between. Germline CDR1 SGHRS, CDR2 YFSETQ. Splitting the CD4+ cells yielded a CD45RA+ naive subset and a CD45RA-negative memory subset. A remark on this clone: Its antigen is still unknown.

The sequencing sample was made of memory CD4+ T cells sorted from blood. This sample's subset: CD45RA-negative fraction. The clonotype comes from a woman between 25 and 40 years old in good health. The chain uses TRBV5-1 and TRBJ2-7, with D possibly being TRBD1 (6 bases). The chain's CDR3 is CASSPGNRDLHEQYF. CDR3 DNA sequence: TGCGCCAGCAGCCCCGGGAACAGGGATTTACACGAGCAGTACTTC.